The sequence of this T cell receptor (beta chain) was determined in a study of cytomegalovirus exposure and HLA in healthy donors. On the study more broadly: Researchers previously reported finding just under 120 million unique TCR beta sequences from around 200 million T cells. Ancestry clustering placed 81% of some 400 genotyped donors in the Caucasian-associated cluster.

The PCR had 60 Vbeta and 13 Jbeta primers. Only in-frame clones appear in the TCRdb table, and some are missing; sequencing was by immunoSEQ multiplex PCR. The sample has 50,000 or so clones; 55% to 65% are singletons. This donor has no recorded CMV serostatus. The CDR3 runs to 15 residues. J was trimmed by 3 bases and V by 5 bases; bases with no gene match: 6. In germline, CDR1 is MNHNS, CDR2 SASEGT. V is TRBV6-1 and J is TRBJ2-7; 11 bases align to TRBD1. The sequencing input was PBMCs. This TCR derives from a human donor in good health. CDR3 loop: CASSLFGTGGYEQYF. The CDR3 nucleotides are TGTGCCAGCAGTCTTTTCGGGACAGGGGGCTACGAGCAGTACTTC.